This record concerns one T cell receptor (beta chain) sequence. These data are taken from a study of CD8 T cells in Susac syndrome. There are 14 residues in the CDR3. The J segment lost 6 bases and the V segment lost 4 bases, leaving 7 bases of the junction unmatched. CDR1 is MNHEY and CDR2 is SVGEGT in the germline V gene. RNA in amounts of about 0.5 to 1 ug was reverse transcribed with random hexamers. Each CDR3 protein gets one entry after TCRdb re-called the immunoSEQ multiplex PCR reads with MiXCR. This sample yields tens of thousands of distinct CDR3 sequences, of which 94% are seen a single time; 0.4% to 0.55% belongs to the top ten.

V and J are TRBV6-2 or TRBV6-3 and TRBJ2-3, with TRBD2 matching 7 bases. The TCR sequence derives from a human donor with Susac syndrome. The sequenced sample consisted of CD8+ T cells from PBMCs. DNA for the CDR3: TGTGCCAGCAGTTCCGGGGGGATCACGGATACGCAGTATTTT. It specifies CASSSGGITDTQYF.